Sequencing of this TCR beta chain was carried out in a study of cytomegalovirus exposure and HLA in healthy donors. The study, taken as a whole, reports: Further analysis was carried out later, and it showed several of the most significant clusters appearing linked to common viral pathogens. A prior analysis recorded that most TCR beta V segments were productive about 90% or about 30% of the time. As immune exposure information, only CMV serostatus was available.

Use of 60 Vbeta and 13 Jbeta primers characterized the PCR. Data came from immunoSEQ multiplex PCR; TCRdb stores just in-frame clones and leaves some out. The table shows about 160,000 clones, with approximately 80% occurring only once. CDR1 is MGHRA, CDR2 YSYEKL, per germline. The CDR3 runs 14 residues. With 0 bases removed from V and 2 bases from J, the gap between germline ends came to 8 bases. This clone appeared a single time. Its matching antigen is unknown. The receptor comes from a man between 50 and 59 years old in good health and CMV-seropositive. The chain recombines TRBV4-1 with TRBJ2-7, with unresolved D. Source material: PBMCs. CDR3 in DNA: TGCGCCAGCAGCCAAGATTCAGTAACCTACGAGCAGTACTTC. Protein product: CASSQDSVTYEQYF.